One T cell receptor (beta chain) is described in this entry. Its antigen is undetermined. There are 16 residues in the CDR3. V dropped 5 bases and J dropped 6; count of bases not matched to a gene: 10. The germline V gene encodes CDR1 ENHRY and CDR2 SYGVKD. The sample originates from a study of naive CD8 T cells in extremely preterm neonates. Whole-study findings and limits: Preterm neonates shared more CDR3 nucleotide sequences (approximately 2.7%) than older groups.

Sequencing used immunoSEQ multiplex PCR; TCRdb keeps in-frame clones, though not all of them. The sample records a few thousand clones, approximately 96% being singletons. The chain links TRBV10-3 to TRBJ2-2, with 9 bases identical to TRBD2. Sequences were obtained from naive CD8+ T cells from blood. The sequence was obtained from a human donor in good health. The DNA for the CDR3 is TGTGCCATCAGTAGACCGGGACTAGCTTCGGCCGGGGAGCTGTTTTTT. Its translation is CAISRPGLASAGELFF.